These T cell receptor beta chains were read from a single sample in a study of control samples from healthy donors and cancer patients. Some clones are missing from TCRdb's copy, which holds only in-frame ones; the method was immunoSEQ multiplex PCR. This sample has about 72,000 clones; around 92% occur once, and the top ten carry more than 5%. Sequencing input: blood. These receptors came from an older woman in good health. Both conserved end residues are part of each CDR3. The D gene is left open where the match is weak. Clone size is shown for a subset of rows, as once, few, many or a class of expanded clone.

J | V | size | D | DNA | CDR3
TRBJ2-5 | TRBV28 | - | - | TGTGCCTCAGGGCTTTGGGAGACCCAGTACTTC | CASGLWETQYF
TRBJ1-2 | TRBV3-1/TRBV3-2 | - | - | TGTGCCAGCAGCCAGTTTACTGGGAACTATGGCTACACCTTC | CASSQFTGNYGYTF
TRBJ1-4 | TRBV6-6 | - | - | TGTGCCAGCAGTCGCTTTAAGGGGTATGGTCGAGGTGAAAAACTGTTTTTT | CASSRFKGYGRGEKLFF
TRBJ2-1 | TRBV5-4 | - | - | TGTGCCAGCAGCGCGGACAGTAGCTCCTACAATGAGCAGTTCTTC | CASSADSSSYNEQFF
TRBJ1-5 | TRBV19 | - | TRBD1 | TGTGCCAGTAGCTCAGGGGGACAGGGTACGTGGGGCAATCAGCCCCAGCATTTT | CASSSGGQGTWGNQPQHF
TRBJ1-2 | TRBV25-1 | - | - | TGTGCCAGCAGTGAGGGTTTATTGACTTACTTC | CASSEGLLTYF
TRBJ1-5 | TRBV6-2/TRBV6-3 | once | - | TGTGCCAGCAGCACACACCACGTGCGTACTTACACCTATAGCAATCAGCCCCAGCATTTT | CASSTHHVRTYTYSNQPQHF
TRBJ1-2 | TRBV11-1 | once | - | TGTGCCAGCAGCTTAGATCCAGGGCGCGGCTACACCTTC | CASSLDPGRGYTF
TRBJ1-2 | TRBV10-1 | - | - | TGCGCCAGCAGTGACAGAAACTATGGCTACACCTTC | CASSDRNYGYTF
TRBJ1-5 | TRBV2 | - | - | TGTGCCAGCACTCCCCGGGACCTAGCCAGCAATCAGCCCCAGCATTTT | CASTPRDLASNQPQHF
TRBJ2-7 | TRBV27 | - | - | TGTGCCAGCAGTTTAGACTCCTATCTCTCCTACGAGCAGTACTTC | CASSLDSYLSYEQYF
TRBJ1-2 | TRBV6-1 | - | TRBD1 | TGTGCCAGCAGTGAACCCGCAGGGGGCCTTCGTTATGGCTACACCTTC | CASSEPAGGLRYGYTF
TRBJ1-5 | TRBV7-9 | once | - | TGTGCCAGCAGCCTAGGGTCGAGGGCGGGTCAGCCCCAGCATTTT | CASSLGSRAGQPQHF
TRBJ2-1 | TRBV2 | - | TRBD2 | TGTGCCAGCAGTGAAAGGACTAGCCCTAAGTCTCAGCAGTTCTTC | CASSERTSPKSQQFF
TRBJ1-5 | TRBV7-3 | - | - | TGTGCCAGCAGCTTATTCCTAGGACAGCCCCAGCATTTT | CASSLFLGQPQHF
TRBJ1-4 | TRBV24-1 | - | TRBD1 | TGTGCCACCAGTGACCCTACAGGGGACGGTGAAAAACTGTTTTTT | CATSDPTGDGEKLFF
TRBJ2-1 | TRBV4-1 | - | TRBD2 | TGCGCCAGCAGCCTCTCTCCAGCGGGATACAATGAGCAGTTCTTC | CASSLSPAGYNEQFF
TRBJ1-5 | TRBV2 | once | TRBD1 | TGTGCCAGCAGCCGGACAGGGGATCAGCCCCAGCATTTT | CASSRTGDQPQHF
TRBJ2-3 | TRBV15 | - | TRBD2 | TGTGCCACCAGCAGAGGGGGGAGGGCGCAGTATTTT | CATSRGGRAQYF
TRBJ2-1 | TRBV7-9 | - | - | TGTGCCAGCAGCGGCTTAATGGCGTGGGAGTTCTTC | CASSGLMAWEFF
TRBJ1-1 | TRBV4-1 | - | - | TGCGCCAGCAGCCCCCAACAGGGCCTGAACACTGAAGCTTTCTTT | CASSPQQGLNTEAFF
TRBJ1-5 | TRBV2 | - | - | TGTGCCAGCAGTGAAGGGAGGGCTCCAAGCAATCAGCCCCAGCATTTT | CASSEGRAPSNQPQHF
TRBJ2-3 | TRBV6-2/TRBV6-3 | - | - | TGTGCCAGCATCCCAAAGGGACATAGGACGCAGTATTTT | CASIPKGHRTQYF
TRBJ1-3 | TRBV7-9 | many | - | TGTGCCAGCAGCTTAGGCAACTCTGGAAACACCATATATTTT | CASSLGNSGNTIYF
TRBJ2-4 | TRBV5-6 | - | - | TGTGCCAGCAGCCTCGGGGGTACAGCGGCAAAAAACATTCAGTACTTC | CASSLGGTAAKNIQYF
TRBJ1-5 | TRBV21-1 | - | - | TGTGCCATCATAAGATACAGAGACTCAGCTAGCAATCAGCCCCAGCATTTT | CAIIRYRDSASNQPQHF
TRBJ1-3 | TRBV5-6 | - | TRBD1 | TGTGCCAGCAGCTATTGGACAGGGCGCTCTGGAAACACCATATATTTT | CASSYWTGRSGNTIYF
TRBJ1-4 | TRBV7-3 | - | - | TGTGCCAGCAGCCCCGCGAGGGGCATTCCTAATGAAAAACTGTTTTTT | CASSPARGIPNEKLFF
TRBJ2-2 | TRBV28 | - | - | TGTGCCAGCAGGCCTGGGGGCAAAGGGGAGCTGTTTTTT | CASRPGGKGELFF
TRBJ1-5 | TRBV5-1 | - | - | TGCGCCAGCAGCCCGCGGGGGAATCAGCCCCAGCATTTT | CASSPRGNQPQHF
TRBJ1-3 | TRBV4-3 | - | - | TGCGCCAGCAGCCAAGAGGTCGCACTACGCTCTGGAAACACCATATATTTT | CASSQEVALRSGNTIYF
TRBJ1-6 | TRBV30 | - | TRBD1 | TGTGCCTGGAGTCCCAGCCACAATAGACAGGGGAATTCACCCCTCCACTTT | CAWSPSHNRQGNSPLHF
TRBJ2-2 | TRBV23-1 | - | - | TGCGCCAGCAGTACAGAGTTGGGGAGTACCGGGGAGCTGTTTTTT | CASSTELGSTGELFF
TRBJ1-1 | TRBV2 | - | TRBD1 | TGTGCCAGCAGTCGACAGGGGGGGAACACTGAAGCTTTCTTT | CASSRQGGNTEAFF
TRBJ1-1 | TRBV7-9 | - | - | TGTGCCAGCAGCTTAGCAGGGACTGAAGCTTTCTTT | CASSLAGTEAFF
TRBJ2-7 | TRBV19 | - | - | TGTGCCAGTAGTGAGGGAAGCTCCTACGAGCAGTACTTC | CASSEGSSYEQYF
TRBJ1-2 | TRBV28 | - | - | TGTGCCACCGCCCGAGCCCTGTATGTTCTGAGTGGCTACACCTTC | CATARALYVLSGYTF
TRBJ1-1 | TRBV5-1 | - | - | TGCGCCAGCAAGGGAATCAGGGGAAACACTGAAGCTTTCTTT | CASKGIRGNTEAFF
TRBJ2-5 | TRBV9 | - | TRBD2 | TGTGCCAGCAGCGTAGAGGTGGCGGGAGCGGAGACCCAGTACTTC | CASSVEVAGAETQYF